The 17 T cell receptor beta chains below were found in one sample sequenced in a study of T-cell reconstitution after alpha-beta-depleted transplantation in children. Unique molecular identifiers were used to barcode this TCRbeta library. TCRdb called the PCR reads again in MiXCR, with one record for every CDR3 protein. Among about 360,000 distinct CDR3 sequences listed, 10% to 15% were seen once. The sample here was PBMCs, taken from the stem cell graft. Receptors originate from a human donor who donated a stem cell graft to a child with Fanconi anemia.

V and J are TRBV19 and TRBJ1-4; no definite D call. The V gene lost 3 bases and the J gene lost 3 bases, with 8 bases spanning the gap. Germline CDR1 is LNHDA and CDR2 is SQIVND (reference sequence). This CDR3 contains 14 residues. The CDR3 coding sequence is TGTGCCAGTAGTATTGGGCTGGCTAATGAAAAACTGTTTTTT. Its protein is CASSIGLANEKLFF.

The genes are TRBV5-1 and TRBJ2-3; maybe TRBD1 (6 bases). The V gene lost 3 bases and the J gene lost 2 bases, with 31 bases spanning the gap. The CDR3 spans 21 residues. CDR1 and CDR2 from the germline V gene are SGHRS and YFSETQ. CDR3 protein: CASSSFPPGTRVGDNTDTQYF. The CDR3 nucleotides read TGCGCCAGCAGCTCTTTCCCCCCCGGGACACGCGTCGGGGACAACACAGATACGCAGTATTTT.

The rearrangement uses TRBV18 and TRBJ2-7; D gene uncertain. From germline, CDR1 is KGHSH and CDR2 LQKENI. V lost 0 bases and J 1 base, leaving 4 bases between the germline ends. The CDR3 sequence is 13 residues long. CDR3: CASSPPTSYEQYV. In nucleotides, the CDR3 is TGTGCCAGCTCACCACCGACATCCTACGAGCAGTACGTC.

In its sample, this clonotype was seen many times. This sequence joins TRBV20-1 and TRBJ2-3; 14 nucleotides agree with TRBD2. Germline lookup yields CDR1 DFQATT and CDR2 SNEGSKA (reference sequence). This CDR3 is 16 amino acids long. V was pared by 3 bases and J by 3 bases, with 5 bases of the junction left unmatched. CDR3 sequence reads: CSARTSGGVITDTQYF. CDR3 nucleotides: TGCAGTGCTAGGACTAGCGGGGGGGTAATTACAGATACGCAGTATTTT.

V usage is TRBV20-1 and J usage is TRBJ1-2; 7 bases agree with TRBD1. Looked up from germline, CDR1 is DFQATT and CDR2 is SNEGSKA (reference sequence). The CDR3 covers 15 residues. V was pared by 7 bases and J by 6 bases, with 17 bases of the junction left unmatched. The CDR3 DNA sequence: TGCAGTGTCCTCGAACCTGGGACAGAGACTAATGGCTACACCTTC. Its protein product is CSVLEPGTETNGYTF.

This clonotype has a handful of counts. The rearrangement uses TRBV5-1 and TRBJ2-3; 8 bases map to TRBD1. The CDR3 is 15 residues long. V gave up 4 bases and J gave up 5 bases; unmatched junction bases: 9. CDR1 and CDR2 from the germline V gene are SGHRS and YFSETQ. CDR3 in amino acids: CASSGGQGSGDTQYF. In nucleotides, the CDR3 is TGCGCCAGCAGCGGCGGACAGGGTTCGGGAGATACGCAGTATTTT.

The chain joins TRBV12-3 or TRBV12-4 to TRBJ2-5; D might be TRBD2 (5 bases). The CDR3 is 15 amino acids. V was clipped by 6 bases and J by 8 bases, with 22 bases between them. CDR3: CASSPRGGLTSTQYF. The CDR3 DNA reads as TGTGCCAGCAGCCCACGGGGTGGACTTACAAGTACCCAGTACTTC.

This clonotype occurred a few times. This chain joins TRBV7-2 and TRBJ1-2, with 7 bases lining up with TRBD1. The germline V gene has CDR1 SGHTA and CDR2 FQGNSA. Losses at the gene ends were 1 base for V and 8 bases for J; bases not matched to a gene: 4. There are 13 residues in the CDR3. CDR3 residues: CASSLGQGQGYTF. As DNA, the CDR3 is TGTGCCAGCAGCTTAGGACAGGGTCAAGGCTACACCTTC.

This clonotype was seen at least ten times. This chain uses TRBV6-4 with TRBJ2-6; 8 bases are shared with TRBD1. Germline loops: CDR1 MRHNA, CDR2 SNTAGT. V gave up 8 bases and J gave up 2 bases; unmatched junction bases: 11. The CDR3 loop spans 17 amino acids. The CDR3 loop is CASSDGQGDAGANVLTF. CDR3 coding DNA: TGTGCCAGCTCGGACGGACAGGGTGACGCTGGGGCCAACGTCCTGACTTTC.

This clonotype has a count of ten or more. The rearrangement joins TRBV28 to TRBJ1-5; no firm D call. Germline V gives CDR1 MDHEN, CDR2 SYDVKM. This CDR3 is 12 amino acids long. Between the trimmed V and J ends, which lost 1 base and 6 bases, there was a span of 4 bases. CDR3 bases: TGTGCCAGCAGTTTATATAGTCAGCCCCAGCATTTT. Encoded protein: CASSLYSQPQHF.

At least ten counts were recorded for this clonotype. The chain is built from TRBV27 and TRBJ2-3; D tentatively reads TRBD1 or TRBD2 (5 bases each). CDR1 is MNHEY and CDR2 is SMNVEV in the germline V gene (reference sequence). Between the trimmed V and J ends, which lost 4 bases and 7 bases, there was a span of 12 bases. This CDR3 has 13 residues. This CDR3 is CASSSGPRYTQYF. The DNA of the CDR3 is TGTGCCAGCAGTTCGGGACCGCGGTATACGCAGTATTTT.

This clonotype has ten or more counts. The J gene is TRBJ2-1, the V gene TRBV18; perhaps TRBD2 as D (6 bases). CDR3 length: 12 amino acids. V was pared by 3 bases and J by 8 bases, with 8 bases between. Germline CDR1 KGHSH, CDR2 LQKENI. The CDR3 sequence: CASSPSSDEQFF. In DNA form, the CDR3 reads TGTGCCAGCTCACCCTCTAGCGATGAGCAGTTCTTC.

This clonotype was picked up a small number of times. CDR3 bases: TGTGCCAGCAGCTTGGCCATCGGGGGAAAACTGTTTTTT. This gives the protein CASSLAIGGKLFF. V gene TRBV5-6 combines with J gene TRBJ1-4, with a weak D call TRBD1 (5 bases). Germline CDR1 reads SGHDT; CDR2 reads YYEEEE. V dropped 0 bases and J dropped 10 bases, with 10 bases sitting between them. CDR3 length: 13 amino acids.

V and J are TRBV9 and TRBJ2-7; the match to TRBD1 covers 9 bases. The CDR3 extends over 15 amino acids. Trimming took 0 bases from V and 1 from J; bases not matched to a gene: 2. Germline V gives CDR1 SGDLS, CDR2 YYNGEE. In DNA form, the CDR3 reads TGTGCCAGCAGCGTAGAACAGGGGGCGTCCTACGAGCAGTACTTC. It is translated as CASSVEQGASYEQYF.

Only a few counts were recorded for this clonotype. The V and J genes are TRBV30 and TRBJ2-2; the D gene is possibly TRBD1 (6 bases). Trimming cost V 4 bases and J 6 bases, with 18 bases left between them. The CDR3 runs to 15 residues. Germline assignment: CDR1 GTSNPN and CDR2 SVGIG (reference sequence). The chain's CDR3 is CAWIPTGSDAGELFF. CDR3 nucleotide sequence: TGTGCCTGGATTCCAACAGGGTCTGACGCCGGGGAGCTGTTTTTT.

This clonotype was found a few times. The gene calls are TRBV4-2 and TRBJ2-1, with D possibly TRBD1 on 5 matching bases. The V end lost 0 bases, the J end lost 9 bases, and 12 bases lay between the germline ends. This CDR3 spans 14 amino acids. The germline V gene has CDR1 LGHNA and CDR2 YNFKEQ. The CDR3 protein is CASSQELRGTEQFF. Written as DNA, the CDR3 is TGTGCCAGCAGCCAAGAATTAAGGGGTACTGAGCAGTTCTTC.

The CDR3, as DNA: TGTGCCACCCAAGAAGGGAACACTGAAGCTTTCTTT. This gives the protein CATQEGNTEAFF. This chain uses TRBV2 with TRBJ1-1; D is ambiguous. Germline CDR1 is SNHLY and CDR2 is FYNNEI. V lost 10 bases to trimming and J lost 1 base, with 10 bases between them. The CDR3 consists of 12 residues.